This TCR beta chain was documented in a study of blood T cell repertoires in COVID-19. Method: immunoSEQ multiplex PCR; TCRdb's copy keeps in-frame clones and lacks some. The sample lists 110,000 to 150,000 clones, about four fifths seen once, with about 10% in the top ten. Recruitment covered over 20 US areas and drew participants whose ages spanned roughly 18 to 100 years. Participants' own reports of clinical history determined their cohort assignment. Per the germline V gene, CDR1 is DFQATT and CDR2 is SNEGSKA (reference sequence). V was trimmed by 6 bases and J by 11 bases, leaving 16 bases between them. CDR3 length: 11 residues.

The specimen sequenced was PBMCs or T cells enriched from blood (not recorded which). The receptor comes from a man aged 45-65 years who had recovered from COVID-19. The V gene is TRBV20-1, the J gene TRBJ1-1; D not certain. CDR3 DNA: TGCAGTGCGGGAGACGGGCTCGCGGCTTTCTTT. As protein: CSAGDGLAAFF.